This TCR beta chain came from a study of blood T cell repertoires in COVID-19 (dated by TCRdb to between 2020 and 2021). About the investigation overall: Samples from collaborators originated in the United States, Italy and Spain and spanned both the acute and convalescent phases of COVID-19. The samples were drawn from the first 160 participants of the ongoing ImmuneRACE study and from about 1,200 subjects provided by 6 global collaborators. Deeply sampled blood TCRbeta repertoires from subjects exposed to, actively infected with, or recovered from COVID-19 were included in the dataset. The repertoires were released in a freely available public database intended as a resource for research on the immune response to SARS-CoV-2. Where available, HLA class I and class II types were obtained from metadata supplied by the sample provider rather than from assay-based typing. The material from the prospective study consisted of cDNA or gDNA derived from T cells, B-cell-depleted T cells, or PBMCs. Nearly every sample came with metadata listing a de-identified subject ID, COVID-19 status, age in years and sex.

The immunoSEQ Assay, a bias-controlled multiplex PCR, was used to amplify TCRbeta CDR3 regions from genomic DNA. The paper's processing steps were these. Within the assay, amplification of reference gene primers was used to estimate how many nucleated cells each sample contained. To quantify the absolute abundance of each unique TCRbeta CDR3 rearrangement, sequence reads were collapsed and filtered. For each sample, productive Simpson clonality was calculated as the square root of Simpson's diversity index over productive rearrangements. Imported from immuneACCESS, the table was reduced by TCRdb to in-frame sequences with V and J called. These copies leave out some clones; in studies compared against another copy, an unresolved V gene accounts for under half, and the cause of the remainder is not known. The D gene and trimming were derived from the DNA, and the V and J assignments and clone size from that table. This sample has 98,000 or so clones in its table, and 85% to 90% of those were observed once. 4% to 6% of the sample comes from the top ten.

Whole blood was collected in K2EDTA tubes by collaborating institutions according to the institutions' own protocols. For TCRbeta analysis, collaborators shipped samples as frozen whole blood, isolated PBMCs, or DNA extracted from either of those sample types. Paper-wide results and their limitations: The amount of clinical and demographic metadata varied by source and participant and was provided uncurated.

The table lists this clone with a count of one. The antigen it recognizes is unknown. No base quality values were provided; no much bigger clone lies one nucleotide off. This sequence originates from a human donor in a cohort sampled during active COVID-19. Sequenced sample: peripheral blood.

The CDR3 region: CASSIDYTMVGQYF. The DNA sequence is as follows: TGTGCCAGTAGTATTGACTATACCATGGTGGGGCAGTACTTC. The rearrangement joined TRBV19 to TRBJ2-7, with TRBD2 tentatively as D gene (5 bases match). Sequences LNHDA (CDR1) and SQIVND (CDR2) are obtained from the germline V gene (reference sequence). V is reduced by 3 bases and J by 9 bases, leaving a spacing of 18 bases between them. The CDR3 goes from the cysteine to the phenylalanine over 14 residues. Just CDR3 DNA is preserved here, 42 bases in frame from base 1.